This T cell receptor (beta chain) was sequenced in a study of blood T cells in healthy people across ages. Study results and limitations: With unsorted PBMCs, a conclusive comparison of naive versus antigen-experienced cells was not possible. Donor CMV status was unknown, possibly confounding expanded clonotype changes.

Donors gave 8.5 to 10 milliliters of peripheral blood apiece. There are 14 residues in the CDR3. With 5 bases removed from V and 0 bases from J, the gap between germline ends came to 14 bases. From germline, CDR1 is SQVTM and CDR2 ANQGSEA. Primers used in a second PCR of about 6 to 11 cycles were a sample-barcoded 5' primer and a J-beta primer mix. Using its own MiXCR run on the 5' RACE reads, TCRdb lists one record per CDR3 protein. The table lists 600,000 to 800,000 distinct CDR3 sequences, 52% of them singletons, with roughly 14% in the top ten. In regard to this clonotype: Its antigen is not known.

This rearrangement joins TRBV29-1 to TRBJ2-7; no clear D gene. The source of this sequence is a woman older than 75 in good health. The sequenced sample consisted of blood. The CDR3 reads CSVQPGHSSYEQYF. The CDR3 nucleotides read TGCAGCGTTCAACCGGGCCACAGCTCCTACGAGCAGTACTTC.